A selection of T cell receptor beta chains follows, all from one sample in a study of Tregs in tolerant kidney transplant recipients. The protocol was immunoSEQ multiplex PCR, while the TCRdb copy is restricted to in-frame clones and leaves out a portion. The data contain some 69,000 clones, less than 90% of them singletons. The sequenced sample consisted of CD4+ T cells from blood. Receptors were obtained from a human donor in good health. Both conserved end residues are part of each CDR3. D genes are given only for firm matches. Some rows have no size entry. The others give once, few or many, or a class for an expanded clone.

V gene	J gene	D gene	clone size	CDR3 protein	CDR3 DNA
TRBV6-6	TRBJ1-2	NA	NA	CASTINQKYGYTF	TGTGCCAGCACTATAAATCAAAAATATGGCTACACCTTC
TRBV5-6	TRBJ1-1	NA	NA	CASSASVGVYTEAFF	TGTGCCAGCAGCGCCTCGGTCGGGGTGTACACTGAAGCTTTCTTT
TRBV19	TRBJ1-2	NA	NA	CASRRGEASNYGYTF	TGTGCCAGTAGGAGGGGGGAGGCTTCTAACTATGGCTACACCTTC
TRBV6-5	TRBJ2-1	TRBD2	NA	CASSQLLTSRKQFF	TGTGCCAGCAGTCAACTCTTGACTAGCCGCAAGCAGTTCTTC
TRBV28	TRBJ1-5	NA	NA	CASTGGGDLSNQPQHF	TGTGCCAGCACCGGAGGGGGGGATCTGAGCAATCAGCCCCAGCATTTT
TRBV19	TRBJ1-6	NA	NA	CASSTGRESSYNSPLHF	TGTGCCAGTAGTACAGGAAGGGAAAGCTCCTATAATTCACCCCTCCACTTT
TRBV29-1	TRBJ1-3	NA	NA	CSVEGQGSGNTIYF	TGCAGCGTTGAAGGTCAGGGGTCCGGAAACACCATATATTTT
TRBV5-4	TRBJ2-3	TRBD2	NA	CASSVPSGGPRSTDTQYF	TGTGCCAGCAGCGTCCCTAGCGGGGGGCCCCGTAGCACAGATACGCAGTATTTT
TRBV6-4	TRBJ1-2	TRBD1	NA	CATPRQGAHYGYTF	TGTGCCACACCTAGACAGGGTGCTCACTATGGCTACACCTTC
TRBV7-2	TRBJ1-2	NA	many	CASSLTPGESYGYTF	TGTGCCAGCAGCTTAACGCCAGGGGAAAGCTATGGCTACACCTTC
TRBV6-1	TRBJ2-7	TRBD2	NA	CASSPGTSGSREQYF	TGTGCCAGCAGTCCTGGGACTAGCGGGAGTCGCGAGCAGTACTTC
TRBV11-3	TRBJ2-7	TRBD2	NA	CASSRTSESTYEQYF	TGTGCCAGCAGCCGCACTAGCGAATCAACCTACGAGCAGTACTTC
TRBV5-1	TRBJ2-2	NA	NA	CASRGTLQDTGELFF	TGCGCCAGCAGGGGAACTTTACAAGACACCGGGGAGCTGTTTTTT
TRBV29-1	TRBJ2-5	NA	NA	CSVNYQETQYF	TGCAGCGTTAACTACCAAGAGACCCAGTACTTC
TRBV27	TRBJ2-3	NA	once	CASSLSVAQGLETDTQYF	TGTGCCAGCAGTTTATCGGTAGCGCAGGGGTTGGAAACAGATACGCAGTATTTT
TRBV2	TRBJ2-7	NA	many	CASKETGTYEQYF	TGTGCCAGCAAGGAGACTGGAACCTACGAGCAGTACTTC
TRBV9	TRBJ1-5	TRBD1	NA	CASSVSGGYQPQHF	TGTGCCAGCAGCGTTTCAGGGGGTTATCAGCCCCAGCATTTT
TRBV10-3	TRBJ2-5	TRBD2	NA	CAISPAGAQETQYF	TGTGCCATCAGCCCAGCGGGGGCCCAAGAGACCCAGTACTTC
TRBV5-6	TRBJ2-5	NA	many	CASSLRPETQYF	TGTGCCAGCAGCTTAAGGCCTGAGACCCAGTACTTC
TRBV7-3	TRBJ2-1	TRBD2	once	CASSSTSGSNNEQFF	TGTGCCAGCAGCTCGACTAGCGGGAGTAACAATGAGCAGTTCTTC
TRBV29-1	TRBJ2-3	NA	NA	CSVVGGSNTDTQYF	TGCAGCGTTGTAGGGGGGTCTAACACAGATACGCAGTATTTT
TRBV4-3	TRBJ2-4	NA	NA	CASSQGLGQNIQYF	TGCGCCAGCAGCCAAGGTCTAGGTCAAAACATTCAGTACTTC
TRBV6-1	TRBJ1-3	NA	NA	CASSDTSGNTIYF	TGTGCCAGCAGTGACACCTCTGGAAACACCATATATTTT
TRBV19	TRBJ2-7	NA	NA	CASSMGGLLGTGSYEQYF	TGTGCCAGTAGTATGGGCGGTCTCCTGGGGACCGGCTCCTACGAGCAGTACTTC
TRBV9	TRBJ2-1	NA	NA	CASSVTLGSYNEQFF	TGTGCCAGCAGCGTAACCCTAGGGAGCTACAATGAGCAGTTCTTC
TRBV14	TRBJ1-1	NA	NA	CASSQKWEGNTEAFF	TGTGCCAGCAGCCAGAAATGGGAGGGGAACACTGAAGCTTTCTTT
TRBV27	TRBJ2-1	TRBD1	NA	CASSSRIGTGDANEQFF	TGTGCCAGCAGTTCAAGAATAGGGACAGGGGATGCGAATGAGCAGTTCTTC
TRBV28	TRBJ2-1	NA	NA	CASSTYNEQFF	TGTGCCAGCAGTACCTACAATGAGCAGTTCTTC
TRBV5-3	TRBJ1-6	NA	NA	CARSLEIGGDSPLHF	TGTGCCAGAAGCTTAGAAATTGGCGGGGATTCACCCCTCCACTTT
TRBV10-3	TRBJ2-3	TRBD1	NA	CAITRQGAHTDTQYF	TGTGCCATCACCAGACAGGGGGCTCACACAGATACGCAGTATTTT
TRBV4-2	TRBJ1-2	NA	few	CASSQDPGANYGYTF	TGTGCCAGCAGCCAAGATCCAGGGGCAAACTATGGCTACACCTTC
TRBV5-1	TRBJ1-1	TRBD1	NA	CASHLTGGGTEAFF	TGCGCCAGTCATCTGACAGGGGGAGGTACTGAAGCTTTCTTT
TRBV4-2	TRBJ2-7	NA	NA	CASSQVGGSGFSYEQYF	TGTGCCAGCAGCCAAGTGGGGGGTAGCGGCTTCTCCTACGAGCAGTACTTC
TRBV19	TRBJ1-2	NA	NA	CASSIGWDGYTF	TGTGCCAGTAGTATCGGGTGGGATGGCTACACCTTC
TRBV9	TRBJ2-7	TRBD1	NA	CASSVRIHRGVGYEQYF	TGTGCCAGCAGCGTCCGAATCCACAGGGGCGTGGGGTACGAGCAGTACTTC
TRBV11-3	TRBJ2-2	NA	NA	CASSFSRAGELFF	TGTGCCAGCAGCTTCTCCCGGGCCGGGGAGCTGTTTTTT
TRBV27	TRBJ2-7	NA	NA	CASSLARVNYEQYF	TGTGCCAGCAGTTTAGCGCGGGTGAACTACGAGCAGTACTTC
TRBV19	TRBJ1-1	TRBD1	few	CASRTGTGGSTEAFF	TGTGCCAGTAGGACCGGGACAGGGGGGTCCACTGAAGCTTTCTTT
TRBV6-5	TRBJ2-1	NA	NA	CASSRAVSYNEQFF	TGTGCCAGCAGTCGGGCGGTCTCCTACAATGAGCAGTTCTTC
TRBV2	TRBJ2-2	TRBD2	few	CAVAGDGTGELFF	TGTGCCGTAGCGGGAGATGGAACCGGGGAGCTGTTTTTT
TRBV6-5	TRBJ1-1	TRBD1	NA	CASRKWRGQGTEAFF	TGTGCCAGTCGTAAATGGAGGGGGCAAGGCACTGAAGCTTTCTTT
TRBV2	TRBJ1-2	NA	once	CASSELKGVGGYTF	TGTGCCAGCAGTGAATTGAAAGGGGTAGGGGGCTACACCTTC
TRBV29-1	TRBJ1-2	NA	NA	CSVVPGVGYTF	TGCAGCGTAGTCCCAGGGGTAGGCTACACCTTC
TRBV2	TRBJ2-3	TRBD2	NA	CASSVWDYHTDTQYF	TGTGCCAGCAGTGTTTGGGACTATCACACAGATACGCAGTATTTT
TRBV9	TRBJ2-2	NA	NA	CASSPRQSANTGELFF	TGTGCCAGCAGCCCCCGACAGAGCGCGAACACCGGGGAGCTGTTTTTT
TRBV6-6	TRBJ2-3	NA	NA	CASSQTDTQYF	TGTGCCAGCAGTCAGACAGATACGCAGTATTTT
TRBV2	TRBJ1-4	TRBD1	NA	CASRDGQGTSEKLFF	TGTGCCAGCAGGGATGGACAGGGTACGAGTGAAAAACTGTTTTTT
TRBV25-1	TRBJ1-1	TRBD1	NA	CASPGTGHLRAPFEAFF	TGTGCCAGTCCCGGGACAGGCCATCTTAGGGCCCCTTTTGAAGCTTTCTTT